One sample yielded the 10 T cell receptor beta chains listed below, sequenced in a study of cytomegalovirus exposure and HLA in healthy donors. The PCR ran on 60 Vbeta and 13 Jbeta primers. The method was immunoSEQ multiplex PCR; TCRdb's version includes in-frame clones alone and lacks a portion of them. This table holds 90,000 to 120,000 clones, roughly 80% found once. The sample was PBMCs. The receptors derive from a man aged 30-40 years in good health and CMV-seronegative.

This rearrangement joins TRBV2 to TRBJ2-1; 7 bases agree with TRBD1. This CDR3 is 13 amino acids long. CDR1 and CDR2 (germline): SNHLY, FYNNEI. V gave up 3 bases and J gave up 10 bases; unmatched junction bases: 6. The CDR3 is CASSDQPTGEQFF. The CDR3 coding sequence is TGTGCCAGCAGTGACCAACCGACAGGGGAGCAGTTCTTC.

The chain has TRBV11-2 and TRBJ2-3, with D possibly being TRBD1 (5 bases). Per germline, CDR1 SGHAT and CDR2 FQNNGV. This CDR3 comprises 15 residues. Between the trimmed V and J ends, which lost 1 base and 3 bases, there was a span of 11 bases. CDR3 bases: TGTGCCAGCAGCTTAGCGGGCAGGGTGACAGATACGCAGTATTTT. As protein: CASSLAGRVTDTQYF. Filled out from reference TRBV11-2 and TRBJ2-3, the complete variable domain reads EAGVAQSPRYKIIEKRQSVAFWCNPISGHATLYWYQQILGQGPKLLIQFQNNGVVDDSQLPKDRFSAERLKGVDSTLKIQPAKLEDSAVYLCASSLAGRVTDTQYFGPGTRLTVL.

CDR3 amino acids: CASGLVIAADRTYYEQYF. The CDR3, as DNA: TGTGCTAGTGGTTTGGTTATCGCTGCGGACAGGACCTACTACGAGCAGTACTTC. V gene TRBV12-5 combines with J gene TRBJ2-7, with 7 positions matching TRBD1. The CDR3 sequence is 18 residues long. The germline gives CDR1 LGHNT, CDR2 FRNRAP. The J segment lost 3 bases and the V segment lost 0 bases, leaving 14 bases of the junction unmatched.

This clone was seen a few times. The chain employs TRBV30 and TRBJ2-7, with a weak D call TRBD2 (5 bases). Germline lookup yields CDR1 GTSNPN and CDR2 SVGIG (reference sequence). The CDR3 is 11 amino acids. V lost 2 bases and J lost 7, with 9 bases in between. The CDR3 here is CAWSRRREQYF. CDR3 DNA sequence: TGTGCCTGGAGTAGAAGGAGGGAGCAGTACTTC.

The chain recombines TRBV10-1 with TRBJ2-1; 9 bases are a match to TRBD1. Germline assignment: CDR1 WNHNN and CDR2 SYGVQD (reference sequence). With V trimmed by 4 bases and J by 7 bases, 8 bases remained unmatched. CDR3 length equals 15 residues. The CDR3 sequence: CASSGGTGSPNEQFF. In DNA form, the CDR3 reads TGCGCCAGCAGTGGAGGGACAGGGAGTCCTAATGAGCAGTTCTTC.

V gene TRBV11-3 combines with J gene TRBJ2-1; D might be TRBD2 (5 bases). The CDR3 length is 13 residues. The V gene lost 1 base and the J gene lost 9 bases, with 10 bases spanning the gap. The germline gives CDR1 SGHNT, CDR2 YENEEA. The CDR3 protein is CASSLGERIEQFF. For the CDR3, the DNA is TGTGCCAGCAGCTTAGGGGAGAGGATTGAGCAGTTCTTC.

J is TRBJ2-7 and V is TRBV13; TRBD2 agrees at 8 bases. J was trimmed by 0 bases and V by 1 base; bases with no gene match: 5. CDR1 PRHDT and CDR2 FYEKMQ come from the germline V gene (reference sequence). This CDR3 has 16 residues. In DNA, the CDR3 is TGTGCCAGCAGCTTAGCCTCGCGGGGGGCCTCCTACGAGCAGTACTTC. Protein sequence: CASSLASRGASYEQYF.

This chain joins TRBV9 and TRBJ1-1; D is possibly TRBD1 (5 bases). The length of the CDR3 is 14 residues. Germline loops: CDR1 SGDLS, CDR2 YYNGEE. The V and J ends lost 3 bases and 3 bases respectively, with 12 bases between them. The CDR3 sequence is CASSGGERYTEAFF. The CDR3 coding sequence is TGTGCCAGCAGCGGGGGGGAGCGGTACACTGAAGCTTTCTTT.

The chain recombines TRBV11-2 with TRBJ1-1; 8 bases match TRBD1. Trimming cost V 5 bases and J 1 base; bases outside gene matches: 6. Germline values: CDR1 SGHAT, CDR2 FQNNGV. The CDR3 runs 15 residues. This chain's CDR3 is CASSPWTGTNTEAFF. The DNA of the CDR3 is TGTGCCAGCAGCCCGTGGACAGGGACGAACACTGAAGCTTTCTTT.

The chain combines TRBV30 with TRBJ2-5; TRBD2 matches at 12 bases. Germline-derived CDR1 and CDR2 are GTSNPN and SVGIG (reference sequence). The junction had 10 bases not matched to a gene; V was cut back by 4 bases and J by 7 bases. The CDR3 runs 15 residues. The CDR3 here is CAWNLAGGPQGTQYF. As DNA, the CDR3 is TGTGCCTGGAATCTAGCGGGAGGGCCTCAGGGGACCCAGTACTTC.